This entry lists 8 T cell receptor beta chains sequenced from one sample in a study of blood T cell repertoires in COVID-19. The protocol was immunoSEQ multiplex PCR, while the TCRdb copy is restricted to in-frame clones and leaves out a portion. Of about 50,000 clones listed, about 87% are singletons. Sequenced material: peripheral blood. All receptors come from a woman older than 75 with COVID-19, enrolled during active disease.

The chain links TRBV9 to TRBJ2-3; 8 nucleotides line up with TRBD2. The CDR3 spans 14 residues. CDR1 and CDR2 (germline): SGDLS, YYNGEE. V lost 0 bases, J lost 4 bases, and 1 base stayed unmatched. In DNA, the CDR3 is TGTGCCAGCAGCGTAGCGGGGGGGCCAGATACGCAGTATTTT. Translation: CASSVAGGPDTQYF.

The chain has TRBV2 and TRBJ2-5; TRBD1 aligns across 7 bases. Germline lookup yields CDR1 SNHLY and CDR2 FYNNEI. CDR3 length equals 14 residues. After removal of 11 bases from V and 1 base from J, the junction contained 10 bases not matched to a gene. The CDR3 sequence is CAQQRDSSQETQYF. The CDR3 DNA is TGTGCCCAGCAGAGGGACAGTAGCCAAGAGACCCAGTACTTC.

This chain uses TRBV25-1 with TRBJ2-1; TRBD1 matches at 8 bases. CDR1 is MGHDK and CDR2 is SYGVNS in the germline V gene. Unmatched junction bases numbered 9, after V lost 8 bases and J lost 6 bases. The CDR3 runs to 14 residues. CDR3 sequence reads: CASEDRGDLNEQFF. For the CDR3, the DNA is TGTGCCAGCGAAGACAGGGGAGATCTCAATGAGCAGTTCTTC.

CDR3 region: CSVSPANTGELFF. For the CDR3, the DNA is TGCAGCGTTTCCCCCGCGAACACCGGGGAGCTGTTTTTT. The rearrangement joins TRBV29-1 to TRBJ2-2; no firm D call. This CDR3 is built from 13 residues. Germline loops: CDR1 SQVTM, CDR2 ANQGSEA. V was clipped by 5 bases and J by 0 bases, with 7 bases between them.

The chain has TRBV7-9 and TRBJ1-1; 10 bases line up with TRBD1. The CDR3 consists of 16 residues. The V segment lost 5 bases and the J segment 1 base; nucleotides outside the gene matches: 7. In germline, CDR1 is SEHNR, CDR2 FQNEAQ (reference sequence). CDR3 in amino acids: CASSRQGASRNTEAFF. DNA of the CDR3: TGTGCCAGCAGCCGACAGGGGGCGAGCCGGAACACTGAAGCTTTCTTT.

The chain carries TRBV25-1 and TRBJ1-2, with a possible D match to TRBD1 (5 bases). Per the germline V gene, CDR1 is MGHDK and CDR2 is SYGVNS. With 8 bases removed from V and 8 bases from J, the gap between germline ends came to 12 bases. The CDR3 consists of 11 residues. The CDR3 nucleotides are TGTGCCAGCGGTTATCAGGGAGGCTACACCTTC. Translating gives CASGYQGGYTF.

This clone occurred a few times. The CDR3 protein is CASRVGLEGPQHF. The CDR3 region has the DNA TGTGCCAGCAGGGTGGGGTTGGAGGGGCCCCAGCATTTT. The V and J genes are TRBV27 and TRBJ1-5; D remains ambiguous. The length of the CDR3 is 13 residues. CDR1 and CDR2 from the germline V gene are MNHEY and SMNVEV (reference sequence). V was trimmed by 6 bases and J by 9 bases, leaving 15 bases between them.

This chain uses TRBV19 with TRBJ1-1, with 7 bases fitting TRBD1. The CDR3 spans 16 residues. V was clipped by 6 bases and J by 0 bases; unmatched bases: 10. Germline V gene sequence: CDR1 LNHDA, CDR2 SQIVND (reference sequence). CDR3 DNA: TGTGCCAGTAGCCTAGGGGGCAGATTCATGAACACTGAAGCTTTCTTT. Its protein product is CASSLGGRFMNTEAFF.